The sequence of this TCR beta chain was determined in a study of patients and donors after allogeneic stem cell transplantation. Each CDR3 protein is one row after TCRdb ran MiXCR on the RT-PCR reads. The profile covers about a million distinct CDR3 sequences, with 15% to 20% appearing a single time and approximately 5.9% taken by the ten largest. Germline loops: CDR1 SGHDT, CDR2 YYEEEE. The CDR3 spans 13 residues. V was clipped by 4 bases and J by 4 bases, with 11 bases between them. Sample: blood, either unsorted or a sorted T cell fraction (not recorded which). V is TRBV5-6 and J is TRBJ1-2, with TRBD1 as a possible D gene (5 bases). The TCR was taken from a human donor who was either an allogeneic HSCT recipient or a stem cell or donor lymphocyte infusion donor (not recorded which). It is not recorded whose cells these are; they may come from a transplant donor. CDR3 sequence (DNA): TGTGCCAGCAGCAGAGGGGCAGGCTATGGCTACACCTTC. Protein: CASSRGAGYGYTF.